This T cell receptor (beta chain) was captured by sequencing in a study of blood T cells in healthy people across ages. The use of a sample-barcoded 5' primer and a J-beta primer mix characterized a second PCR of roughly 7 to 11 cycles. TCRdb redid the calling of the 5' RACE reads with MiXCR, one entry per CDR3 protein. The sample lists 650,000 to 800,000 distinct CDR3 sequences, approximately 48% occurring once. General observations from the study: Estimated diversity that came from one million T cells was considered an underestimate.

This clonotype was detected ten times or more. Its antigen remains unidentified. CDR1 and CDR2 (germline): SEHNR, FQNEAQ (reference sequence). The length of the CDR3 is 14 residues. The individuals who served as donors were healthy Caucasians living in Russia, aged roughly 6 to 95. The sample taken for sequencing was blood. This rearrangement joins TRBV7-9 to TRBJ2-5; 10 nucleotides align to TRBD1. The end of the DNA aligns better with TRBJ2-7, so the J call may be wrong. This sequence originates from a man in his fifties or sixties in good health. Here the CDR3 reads CASSFWDRGSEQYF. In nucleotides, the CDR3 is TGTGCCAGCAGCTTCTGGGACAGGGGAAGCGAGCAGTACTTC.